The 21 T cell receptor beta chains listed next were all sequenced from one sample in a study of T cell responses to AZD1222 COVID-19 vaccine. Assay used: immunoSEQ multiplex PCR; TCRdb lists only in-frame clones, some missing. This sample has around 130,000 clones, with roughly 85% found just once. The sequences come from peripheral blood, collected on day 0 of AZD1222 vaccination. The receptors shown here come from an adult in good health.

The chain carries TRBV24-1 and TRBJ2-3; D is perhaps TRBD2 (6 bases). Germline-derived CDR1 and CDR2 are KGHDR and SFDVKD. This CDR3 has 16 amino acids. V lost 2 bases, J lost 2 bases, and 13 bases lay in between. The CDR3 loop is CATSDSGTLSTDTQYF. The DNA of the CDR3 is TGTGCCACCAGTGATTCCGGGACTCTTTCCACAGATACGCAGTATTTT.

This chain joins TRBV7-2 and TRBJ1-5; D remains unclear. Between the trimmed V and J ends, which lost 5 bases and 7 bases, there was a span of 12 bases. The CDR3 is 13 residues long. CDR1 and CDR2 from the germline V gene are SGHTA and FQGNSA. The CDR3 loop is CASSPPSGQPQHF. The CDR3, as DNA: TGTGCCAGCAGCCCACCCTCGGGCCAGCCCCAGCATTTT.

The rearrangement joins TRBV30 to TRBJ1-2; D possibly corresponds to TRBD1 (5 bases). Trimming took off 5 bases at V and 7 bases at J, with 11 bases between the two ends. Germline V gene sequence: CDR1 GTSNPN, CDR2 SVGIG (reference sequence). The CDR3 consists of 11 residues. The CDR3 loop is CAWEGSGGYTF. The CDR3 DNA is TGTGCCTGGGAGGGGTCGGGTGGCTACACCTTC.

This chain uses TRBV27 with TRBJ1-2; 7 nucleotides agree with TRBD1. Trimming cost V 2 bases and J 4 bases; bases outside gene matches: 4. This CDR3 is built from 14 residues. CDR1 and CDR2 from the germline V gene are MNHEY and SMNVEV (reference sequence). The CDR3 region is CASSLKNRGYGYTF. For the CDR3, the DNA is TGTGCCAGCAGTTTAAAAAACAGGGGCTATGGCTACACCTTC.

This rearrangement joins TRBV3-1 (or the pseudogene TRBV3-2) to TRBJ1-1; D unclear. Trimming stripped 3 bases from V and 0 bases from J, with 5 bases between. Germline values: CDR1 LGHDT, CDR2 YNNKEL (reference sequence). CDR3 size: 13 residues. CDR3 coding DNA: TGTGCCAGCAGCCATGGAATGAACACTGAAGCTTTCTTT. Amino acids: CASSHGMNTEAFF.

V and J are TRBV6-5 and TRBJ2-6; D uncertain. The V end was cut by 6 bases, the J end by 2 bases, with 5 bases between. The CDR3 is 13 residues long. Germline loops: CDR1 MNHEY, CDR2 SVGAGI. The CDR3 sequence: CASSPPGANVLTF. As DNA, the CDR3 is TGTGCCAGCAGCCCCCCTGGGGCCAACGTCCTGACTTTC.

This clone was counted between two and nine times. The rearrangement links TRBV14 to TRBJ2-7; the D gene is possibly TRBD1 (5 bases). The V end lost 2 bases, the J end lost 7 bases, and 12 bases lay between the germline ends. This CDR3 is 13 amino acids long. Germline CDR1 reads SGHDN; CDR2 reads FVKESK. The CDR3 DNA reads TGTGCCAGCAGCCAAAATACCAGGACAGAGCAGTACTTC. Its translation is CASSQNTRTEQYF.

This clone was seen a single time. This rearrangement joins TRBV5-1 to TRBJ2-3; no definite D call. Germline loops: CDR1 SGHRS, CDR2 YFSETQ. The CDR3 is made up of 14 amino acids. Trimming pared 0 bases from V and 0 bases from J, leaving 5 bases between. CDR3 protein: CASSLVASTDTQYF. CDR3 DNA: TGCGCCAGCAGCTTGGTAGCTAGCACAGATACGCAGTATTTT.

V gene TRBV3-1 (or the pseudogene TRBV3-2) combines with J gene TRBJ1-5; 8 bases match TRBD1. CDR1 is LGHDT and CDR2 is YNNKEL in the germline V gene (reference sequence). This CDR3 contains 18 residues. The junction had 11 bases not matched to a gene; V was cut back by 0 bases and J by 4 bases. The DNA of the CDR3 is TGTGCCAGCAGCCAAGAAGGACAGGGTGGAGAATGGAATCAGCCCCAGCATTTT. Residues: CASSQEGQGGEWNQPQHF.

The rearrangement links TRBV5-6 to TRBJ2-3; possibly TRBD2 for D (5 bases). The CDR3 covers 16 residues. V lost 4 bases and J lost 0, with 15 bases in between. Germline CDR1 reads SGHDT; CDR2 reads YYEEEE. This CDR3 reads CASSPQFRTSTDTQYF. Here the CDR3 DNA reads TGTGCCAGCAGCCCCCAGTTTCGGACTAGCACAGATACGCAGTATTTT.

V is TRBV27 and J is TRBJ1-6, with no clear D. V lost 4 bases, J lost 10 bases, and 20 bases lay in between. The length of the CDR3 is 16 residues. Germline V gene sequence: CDR1 MNHEY, CDR2 SMNVEV (reference sequence). The CDR3 nucleotides are TGTGCCAGCAGTTCGGGAGGTAGGGCGACTCGATCACCCCTCCACTTT. Amino acids: CASSSGGRATRSPLHF.

The genes are TRBV4-3 and TRBJ2-2; 10 bases match TRBD1. The CDR3 covers 17 residues. After removal of 1 base from V and 6 bases from J, the junction contained 8 bases not matched to a gene. The V gene's germline CDR1 is LGHNA and CDR2 YSLEER. As DNA, the CDR3 is TGCGCCAGCAGCCAAGCCGGGACAGGGGTTTTATCCGGGGAGCTGTTTTTT. The encoded protein is CASSQAGTGVLSGELFF.

The chain combines TRBV9 with TRBJ1-6; no clear D. V lost 2 bases and J lost 8, with 14 bases in between. The CDR3 runs 15 residues. The V gene's germline CDR1 is SGDLS and CDR2 YYNGEE. This chain's CDR3 is CASSVGNLGYSPLHF. The CDR3 region has the DNA TGTGCCAGCAGCGTTGGCAATTTGGGCTATTCACCCCTCCACTTT.

The chain carries TRBV24-1 and TRBJ2-5, with 14 bases matching TRBD2. The CDR3 runs to 20 residues. Unmatched junction bases numbered 14, after V lost 2 bases and J lost 4 bases. The germline CDR1 and CDR2 sequences are KGHDR and SFDVKD. The CDR3 nucleotides read TGTGCCACCAGTGATTCCGGGACTAGCGGGAGTTATGAGGTAGGAGAGACCCAGTACTTC. It yields the protein CATSDSGTSGSYEVGETQYF.

The CDR3 DNA follows: TGTGCCAGCTCACCCGGACGACTCCGGGGAAACACCATATATTTT. It translates to CASSPGRLRGNTIYF. The chain carries TRBV18 and TRBJ1-3; D call uncertain. The V gene's germline CDR1 is KGHSH and CDR2 LQKENI. V was clipped by 3 bases and J by 4 bases, with 13 bases between them. This CDR3 region has 15 residues.

The V call is TRBV25-1, the J call TRBJ2-7; D not certain. V lost 1 base, J lost 3 bases, and 7 bases lay in between. The length of the CDR3 is 13 residues. Germline V lookup: CDR1 MGHDK, CDR2 SYGVNS. The CDR3 protein is CASSESGNYEQYF. For the CDR3, the DNA is TGTGCCAGCAGTGAATCAGGAAACTACGAGCAGTACTTC.

J is TRBJ1-1 and V is TRBV28; possibly TRBD1 for D (6 bases). V lost 7 bases and J 8 bases, leaving 8 bases between the germline ends. CDR3 length: 10 amino acids. CDR1 is MDHEN and CDR2 is SYDVKM in the germline V gene. The CDR3 here is CASTGTEAFF. The CDR3 bases are TGTGCCAGCACGGGGACAGAAGCTTTCTTT.

This clone was found once. This chain connects TRBV7-2 to TRBJ1-5; D is possibly TRBD1 (5 bases). Trimming removed 5 bases from V and 1 base from J, with 15 bases in between. CDR3 size: 16 residues. Germline V gives CDR1 SGHTA, CDR2 FQGNSA. Written as DNA, the CDR3 is TGTGCCAGCAGCCTAAGGGACGGATTAAGCAATCAGCCCCAGCATTTT. Its protein is CASSLRDGLSNQPQHF.

V is TRBV5-4 and J is TRBJ2-3; 8 nucleotides align to TRBD1. V gave up 2 bases and J gave up 6 bases; unmatched junction bases: 5. Germline lookup yields CDR1 SGHNT and CDR2 YYREEE (reference sequence). This CDR3 region has 14 residues. CDR3 sequence: CASSLSGGVDTQYF. Here the CDR3 DNA reads TGTGCCAGCAGCTTATCAGGGGGCGTCGATACGCAGTATTTT. The whole variable domain, remainder taken from reference TRBV5-4 and TRBJ2-3, is ETGVTQSPTHLIKTRGQQVTLRCSSQSGHNTVSWYQQALGQGPQFIFQYYREEENGRGNFPPRFSGLQFPNYSSELNVNALELDDSALYLCASSLSGGVDTQYFGPGTRLTVL.

The sample holds one count of this clone. V usage is TRBV6-4 and J usage is TRBJ2-3, with 9 bases lining up with TRBD2. With V trimmed by 3 bases and J by 1 base, 5 bases remained unmatched. The CDR3 is 16 residues long. Germline lookup yields CDR1 MRHNA and CDR2 SNTAGT. CDR3 protein: CASSEVAGERTDTQYF. The CDR3, as DNA: TGTGCCAGCAGTGAGGTAGCGGGGGAACGCACAGATACGCAGTATTTT.

This sequence joins TRBV18 and TRBJ1-6; D call uncertain. V lost 3 bases and J 3 bases, leaving 9 bases between the germline ends. Germline V gene data show CDR1 as KGHSH and CDR2 as LQKENI. The CDR3 is 15 amino acids. In nucleotides, the CDR3 is TGTGCCAGCTCACCCCCACAGAGCTATAATTCACCCCTCCACTTT. Translated, it gives CASSPPQSYNSPLHF.